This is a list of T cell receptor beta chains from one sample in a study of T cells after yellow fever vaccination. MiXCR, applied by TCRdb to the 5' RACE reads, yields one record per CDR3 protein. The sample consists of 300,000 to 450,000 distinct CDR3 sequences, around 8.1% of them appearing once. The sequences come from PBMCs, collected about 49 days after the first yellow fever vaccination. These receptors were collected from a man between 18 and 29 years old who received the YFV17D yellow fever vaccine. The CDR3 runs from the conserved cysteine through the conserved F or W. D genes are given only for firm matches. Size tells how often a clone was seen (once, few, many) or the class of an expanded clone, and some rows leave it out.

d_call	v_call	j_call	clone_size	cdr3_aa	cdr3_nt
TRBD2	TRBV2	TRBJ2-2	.	CASSEGGLANTGELFF	TGTGCCAGCAGTGAAGGGGGACTAGCCAACACCGGGGAGCTGTTTTTT
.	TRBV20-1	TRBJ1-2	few	CSATSGDNYGYTF	TGCAGTGCTACCTCGGGCGATAACTATGGCTACACCTTC
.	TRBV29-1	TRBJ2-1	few	CSVDSQGNEQFF	TGCAGCGTTGACTCCCAAGGGAATGAGCAGTTCTTC
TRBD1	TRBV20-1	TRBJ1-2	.	CSARGDRTAGYTF	TGCAGTGCTAGAGGGGACAGGACCGCGGGCTACACCTTC
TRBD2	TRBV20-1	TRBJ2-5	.	CSAKAGGPDETQYF	TGCAGTGCTAAAGCGGGGGGGCCAGATGAGACCCAGTACTTC
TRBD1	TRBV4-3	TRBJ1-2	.	CASSQTQGYGYTF	TGCGCCAGCAGCCAGACACAGGGGTATGGCTACACCTTC
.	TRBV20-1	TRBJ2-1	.	CSALGGVSVSEQFF	TGCAGTGCTCTCGGTGGGGTAAGCGTTTCTGAGCAGTTCTTC
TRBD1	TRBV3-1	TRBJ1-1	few	CASSRRTGYTEAFF	TGTGCCAGCAGCCGTAGGACAGGCTACACTGAAGCTTTCTTT
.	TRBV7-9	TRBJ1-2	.	CASSFLGTTSNYGYTF	TGTGCCAGCAGCTTCCTCGGGACAACTAGTAACTATGGCTACACCTTC
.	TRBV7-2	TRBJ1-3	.	CASSLVVGAAGNTIYF	TGTGCCAGCAGCTTAGTGGTGGGGGCAGCTGGAAACACCATATATTTT
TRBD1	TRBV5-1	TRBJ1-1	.	CASSLEGAQKGEAFF	TGCGCCAGCAGCTTGGAGGGGGCGCAAAAAGGTGAAGCTTTCTTT
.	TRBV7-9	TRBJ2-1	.	CASRYDINNEQFF	TGTGCCAGCAGGTATGACATAAACAATGAGCAGTTCTTC
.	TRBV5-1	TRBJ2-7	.	CASSHIQEGYEQYF	TGCGCCAGCAGCCATATACAGGAGGGCTACGAGCAGTACTTC
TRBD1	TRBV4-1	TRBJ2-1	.	CASRRPGQDNEQFF	TGCGCCAGCAGACGACCGGGACAGGACAATGAGCAGTTCTTC
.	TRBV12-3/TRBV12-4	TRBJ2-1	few	CASTTAGRQFF	TGTGCCAGCACCACGGCGGGACGGCAGTTCTTC
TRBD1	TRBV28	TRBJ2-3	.	CASSLRQGRPDTQYF	TGTGCCAGCAGCCTCAGACAGGGTAGGCCAGATACGCAGTATTTT
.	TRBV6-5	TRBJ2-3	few	CASSYSRRLYTDTQYF	TGTGCCAGCAGTTACTCGCGAAGACTCTACACAGATACGCAGTATTTT
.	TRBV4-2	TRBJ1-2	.	CASSQVGEGGYTF	TGTGCCAGCAGCCAAGTGGGGGAGGGCGGCTACACCTTC
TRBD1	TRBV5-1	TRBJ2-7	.	CASSDRAGSYEQYF	TGCGCCAGCAGTGACAGGGCGGGCTCCTACGAGCAGTACTTC
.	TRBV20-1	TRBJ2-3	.	CSASSKTWTDTQYF	TGCAGTGCTAGCTCCAAGACCTGGACAGATACGCAGTATTTT
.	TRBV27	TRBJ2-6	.	CASSGRGWANVLTF	TGTGCCAGCAGTGGCCGGGGTTGGGCCAACGTCCTGACTTTC
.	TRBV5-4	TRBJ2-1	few	CASSGGESSYNEQFF	TGTGCCAGCAGCGGCGGGGAGAGCTCCTACAATGAGCAGTTCTTC
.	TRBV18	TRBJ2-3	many	CASSPTGGTDTQYF	TGTGCCAGCTCACCCACCGGGGGCACAGATACGCAGTATTTT
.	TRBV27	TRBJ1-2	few	CASSLSGASNYGYTF	TGTGCCAGCAGTTTATCGGGGGCGTCCAACTATGGCTACACCTTC
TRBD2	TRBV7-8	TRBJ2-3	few	CASSGTSGGTQYF	TGTGCCAGCTCCGGGACTAGCGGGGGAACGCAGTATTTT
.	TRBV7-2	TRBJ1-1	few	CASSHGTQPEAFF	TGTGCCAGCAGCCACGGGACCCAACCTGAAGCTTTCTTT
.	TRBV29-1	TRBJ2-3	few	CSSTPADAEPDTQYF	TGCAGCAGCACCCCCGCGGACGCTGAGCCAGATACGCAGTATTTT
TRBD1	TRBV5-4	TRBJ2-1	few	CASSLRQGVYNEQFF	TGTGCCAGCAGCTTAAGGCAGGGGGTCTACAATGAGCAGTTCTTC
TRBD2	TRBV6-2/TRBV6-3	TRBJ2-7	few	CASSRGLAFSYEQYF	TGTGCCAGCAGCCGAGGACTAGCCTTCTCCTACGAGCAGTACTTC
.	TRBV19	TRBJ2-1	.	CASSIDHRVSYNEQFF	TGTGCCAGTAGTATAGATCATAGGGTGTCCTACAATGAGCAGTTCTTC
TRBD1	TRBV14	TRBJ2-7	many	CASSPGTGGIYEQYF	TGTGCCAGCAGCCCGGGGACAGGGGGCATCTACGAGCAGTACTTC
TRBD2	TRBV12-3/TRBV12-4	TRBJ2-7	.	CASGLVRGNYEQYF	TGTGCCAGCGGTTTAGTGCGGGGGAACTACGAGCAGTACTTC
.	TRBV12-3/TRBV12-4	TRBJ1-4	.	CASSPPRAGEKLFF	TGTGCCAGCAGTCCGCCTAGGGCCGGGGAAAAACTGTTTTTT
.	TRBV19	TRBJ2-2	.	CASSAKWDTGELFF	TGTGCCAGTAGTGCTAAATGGGACACCGGGGAGCTGTTTTTT
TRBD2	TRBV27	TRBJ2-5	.	CASSLSGVAGRETQYF	TGTGCCAGCAGTTTATCGGGGGTAGCGGGGAGGGAGACCCAGTACTTC
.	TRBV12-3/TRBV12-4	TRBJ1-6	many	CASSSQGSYNSPLHF	TGTGCCAGCAGTTCCCAGGGGTCCTATAATTCACCCCTCCACTTT
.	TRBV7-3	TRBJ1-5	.	CASSPGPDGQPQHF	TGTGCCAGCAGCCCCGGCCCGGATGGTCAGCCCCAGCATTTT
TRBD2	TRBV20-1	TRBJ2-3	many	CSAREITSGGLSTDTQYF	TGCAGTGCTAGAGAAATTACCAGCGGGGGGCTGAGCACAGATACGCAGTATTTT
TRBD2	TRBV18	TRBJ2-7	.	CASSPPQGLAGSYEQYF	TGTGCCAGCTCACCACCACAGGGACTAGCGGGCTCCTACGAGCAGTACTTC
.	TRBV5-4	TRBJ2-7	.	CASSPTWESSYEQYF	TGTGCCAGCAGCCCGACCTGGGAGAGCTCCTACGAGCAGTACTTC
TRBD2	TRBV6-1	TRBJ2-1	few	CASSGPGLVGHEQFF	TGTGCCAGCAGTGGCCCGGGACTAGTGGGTCATGAGCAGTTCTTC
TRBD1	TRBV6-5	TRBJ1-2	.	CATHRGDYGYTF	TGTGCCACCCACAGGGGCGACTATGGCTACACCTTC
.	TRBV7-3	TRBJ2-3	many	CASSLKGRGLTDTQYF	TGTGCCAGCAGCTTAAAGGGGCGGGGGCTCACAGATACGCAGTATTTT
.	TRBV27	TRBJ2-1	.	CAGGASYNEQFF	TGTGCCGGGGGGGCATCCTACAATGAGCAGTTCTTC
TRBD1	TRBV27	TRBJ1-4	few	CASSLDRDEKLFF	TGTGCCAGCAGTTTAGACAGGGACGAAAAACTGTTTTTT
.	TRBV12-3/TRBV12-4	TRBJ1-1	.	CASSRDHRVGNTEAFF	TGTGCCAGCAGTCGAGACCACAGGGTTGGGAACACTGAAGCTTTCTTT
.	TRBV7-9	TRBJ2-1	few	CASSLVRRVEQFF	TGTGCCAGCAGCTTAGTTCGGCGGGTCGAGCAGTTCTTC
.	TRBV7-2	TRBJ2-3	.	CASSSERGYTDTQYF	TGTGCCAGCAGCTCGGAACGGGGGTACACAGATACGCAGTATTTT
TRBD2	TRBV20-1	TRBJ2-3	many	CSARMSGRVDTQYF	TGCAGTGCTAGAATGTCGGGGAGGGTAGATACGCAGTATTTT
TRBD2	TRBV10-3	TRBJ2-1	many	CAISLTSRGDNEQFF	TGTGCCATCAGTTTGACTAGTCGGGGGGACAATGAGCAGTTCTTC
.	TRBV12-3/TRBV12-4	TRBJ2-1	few	CASSLVGDQNNEQFF	TGTGCCAGCAGTTTAGTAGGTGACCAAAACAATGAGCAGTTCTTC
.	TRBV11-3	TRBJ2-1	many	CASSLGREEQFF	TGTGCCAGCAGCTTAGGCCGGGAGGAGCAGTTCTTC
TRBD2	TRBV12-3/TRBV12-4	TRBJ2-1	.	CASRIAGKPYNEQFF	TGTGCCAGCAGAATAGCGGGGAAACCCTACAATGAGCAGTTCTTC
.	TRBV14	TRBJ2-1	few	CASSQVGGLEQFF	TGTGCCAGCAGCCAAGTGGGGGGATTGGAGCAGTTCTTC